This is a list of T cell receptor beta chains from one sample in a study of technical replicates of blood from a handful of donors. Measured with immunoSEQ multiplex PCR; TCRdb has only the in-frame clones, and not every one. The table lists around 69,000 clones, roughly 90% of them singletons. Sequencing used PBMCs. These receptors were taken from a human donor in good health. Some clones in this sample may be carry-over from other donors' samples. Each CDR3 is given with its conserved first and last residue. D genes are given only for firm matches. The size of a clone is reported for some rows only, either as once, few or many, or as a class for expanded clones.

length,V,J,D,size,CDR3,DNA
13,TRBV2,TRBJ1-2,NA,NA,CASSEAADFGYTF,TGTGCCAGCAGTGAAGCGGCGGACTTTGGCTACACCTTC
14,TRBV18,TRBJ1-2,TRBD1,NA,CASSPQGAQDGYTF,TGTGCCAGCTCACCCCAGGGGGCGCAAGATGGCTACACCTTC
11,TRBV23-1,TRBJ1-2,NA,once,CASSPGEGYTF,TGCGCCAGCAGTCCCGGGGAAGGCTACACCTTC
13,TRBV6-1,TRBJ1-2,NA,NA,CASSEAGDGGYTF,TGTGCCAGCAGTGAAGCGGGAGATGGGGGCTACACCTTC
12,TRBV5-1,TRBJ2-3,NA,NA,CASTDSTDTQYF,TGCGCCAGCACAGATTCAACAGATACGCAGTATTTT
14,TRBV7-9,TRBJ2-7,TRBD1,NA,CASSERDRAYEQYF,TGTGCCAGCAGCGAACGGGACAGGGCCTACGAGCAGTACTTC
15,TRBV4-3,TRBJ2-3,TRBD2,NA,CASSQGGAGGDTQYF,TGCGCCAGCAGCCAAGGGGGGGCGGGAGGGGATACGCAGTATTTT
12,TRBV7-9,TRBJ2-1,TRBD2,NA,CASSLLAGEQFF,TGTGCCAGCAGCTTACTAGCGGGGGAGCAGTTCTTC
15,TRBV6-5,TRBJ1-1,NA,NA,CASSYSWQGSTEAFF,TGTGCCAGCAGTTACTCGTGGCAGGGGAGCACTGAAGCTTTCTTT
13,TRBV2,TRBJ2-1,TRBD2,NA,CASSSGRTIEQFF,TGTGCCAGCAGTAGCGGGAGAACCATTGAGCAGTTCTTC
15,TRBV9,TRBJ1-2,TRBD1,NA,CASSLAGTGNYGYTF,TGTGCCAGCAGCTTAGCCGGGACAGGGAACTATGGCTACACCTTC
12,TRBV10-3,TRBJ1-1,TRBD1,once,CASRGANTEAFF,TGTGCCAGCAGGGGGGCGAACACTGAAGCTTTCTTT
14,TRBV5-4,TRBJ2-1,TRBD2,NA,CASSLELAGDEQFF,TGTGCCAGCAGCTTGGAACTAGCGGGAGATGAGCAGTTCTTC
14,TRBV19,TRBJ2-1,TRBD2,NA,CATKLAGDYNEQFF,TGTGCCACCAAGCTAGCGGGGGACTACAATGAGCAGTTCTTC
11,TRBV2,TRBJ2-5,NA,NA,CASRGAPTQYF,TGTGCCAGCAGGGGGGCGCCCACCCAGTACTTC
18,TRBV7-6,TRBJ2-2,TRBD2,NA,CASSLAGTSGVNTGELFF,TGTGCCAGCAGCTTAGCGGGGACTAGCGGGGTTAACACCGGGGAGCTGTTTTTT
15,TRBV7-2,TRBJ2-1,NA,NA,CASSLLALNYNEQFF,TGTGCCAGCAGCCTGCTTGCCCTAAATTACAATGAGCAGTTCTTC
13,TRBV18,TRBJ2-3,NA,NA,CASSPVGGDTQYF,TGTGCCAGCTCACCAGTCGGCGGAGATACGCAGTATTTT
15,TRBV11-1,TRBJ2-7,TRBD2,NA,CASSKPGTRFHEQYF,TGTGCCAGCAGTAAACCCGGGACTAGATTCCACGAGCAGTACTTC
17,TRBV2,TRBJ1-2,NA,NA,CASSFGGVTTGNYGYTF,TGTGCCAGCAGCTTTGGGGGCGTTACGACCGGTAACTATGGCTACACCTTC
13,TRBV5-1,TRBJ2-1,TRBD1,NA,CASSGTGGGEQFF,TGCGCCAGCAGCGGAACAGGGGGCGGCGAGCAGTTCTTC
15,TRBV7-9,TRBJ2-5,TRBD2,NA,CASSIMTSGTKTQYF,TGTGCCAGCAGCATAATGACTAGCGGGACAAAGACCCAGTACTTC
17,TRBV4-1,TRBJ1-5,NA,NA,CASSQEGGRGSNQPQHF,TGCGCCAGCAGCCAAGAAGGTGGTAGAGGCAGCAATCAGCCCCAGCATTTT
16,TRBV7-9,TRBJ2-7,NA,NA,CASSLAFGAGDHEQYF,TGTGCCAGCAGCTTAGCGTTTGGGGCAGGGGACCACGAGCAGTACTTC
14,TRBV5-1,TRBJ1-5,TRBD1,once,CASSAGTGGQPQHF,TGCGCCAGCAGCGCCGGGACAGGGGGCCAGCCCCAGCATTTT
14,TRBV5-5,TRBJ1-1,NA,NA,CASSLIGGGTEAFF,TGTGCCAGCAGCCTGATCGGGGGGGGTACTGAAGCTTTCTTT
14,TRBV7-2,TRBJ2-5,NA,NA,CASSPGTRKETQYF,TGTGCCAGCAGCCCCGGGACTCGTAAAGAGACCCAGTACTTC
16,TRBV27,TRBJ1-2,TRBD1,NA,CASSLNPAGGVGGYTF,TGTGCCAGCAGTTTAAATCCCGCAGGGGGCGTAGGTGGCTACACCTTC
14,TRBV19,TRBJ1-1,TRBD1,NA,CASSLNRGSTEAFF,TGTGCCAGTAGCCTAAACAGGGGTTCAACTGAAGCTTTCTTT
15,TRBV4-3,TRBJ1-1,NA,NA,CASSQGSGGNTEAFF,TGCGCCAGCAGCCAGGGATCCGGGGGGAACACTGAAGCTTTCTTT
16,TRBV19,TRBJ1-4,TRBD1,NA,CASGGLPGQGYEKLFF,TGTGCCAGCGGAGGGCTTCCGGGACAGGGGTATGAAAAACTGTTTTTT
12,TRBV6-1,TRBJ1-1,TRBD1,NA,CASSFRTGEAFF,TGTGCCAGCAGTTTCAGGACAGGTGAAGCTTTCTTT
14,TRBV27,TRBJ1-1,TRBD1,NA,CASSLDRDNTEAFF,TGTGCCAGCAGTTTAGACAGGGATAACACTGAAGCTTTCTTT
16,TRBV5-4,TRBJ2-2,NA,NA,CASMLFRRGGTGELFF,TGTGCCAGCATGCTCTTCCGGAGGGGAGGCACCGGGGAGCTGTTTTTT
17,TRBV4-1,TRBJ2-7,TRBD1,NA,CASSEGWVGQGASEQYF,TGCGCCAGCAGCGAGGGGTGGGTGGGACAGGGAGCCTCCGAGCAGTACTTC
16,TRBV5-6,TRBJ2-3,TRBD1,NA,CASSVPGQGSSDTQYF,TGTGCCAGCAGCGTCCCGGGACAGGGATCGTCAGATACGCAGTATTTT
16,TRBV5-1,TRBJ2-3,TRBD2,NA,CASSLAAGTSTDTQYF,TGCGCCAGCAGCTTAGCAGCGGGAACTAGCACAGATACGCAGTATTTT
15,TRBV2,TRBJ1-2,TRBD1,NA,CASTATAQGSGGYTF,TGTGCCAGCACCGCCACAGCACAGGGGTCTGGAGGCTACACCTTC
16,TRBV5-1,TRBJ2-7,NA,NA,CASSPTGTPGFYEQYF,TGCGCCAGCAGCCCCACCGGGACACCCGGTTTCTACGAGCAGTACTTC